The 2 T cell receptor beta chains listed next were all sequenced from one sample in a study of identical twins (dated by TCRdb to 2016 to 2018). Library preparation employed 5' RACE. Sequenced on an Illumina HiSeq 2000. In-frame beta chains were kept once TCRdb had trimmed the public reads at Q25 with fastp and called clones with MiXCR. Each record represents a unique CDR3 protein, reported with the most common genes and DNA among its rows. A total of about 220,000 distinct CDR3 sequences appear in this sample, 5.5% to 7.5% of them only once. Roughly 15% of the sample is in the top ten clones. These data were also filed under a second study, of T cells expressing NK-cell markers.

Sequences were obtained from CD8+ T cells sorted from blood. These receptors originate from a woman younger than 30 in good health.

This chain links TRBV27 with TRBJ2-7; TRBD2 agrees at 10 bases. CDR1 and CDR2 (germline): MNHEY, SMNVEV (reference sequence). The CDR3 sequence is 14 residues long. Trimming removed 3 bases from V and 7 bases from J; junction bases left unmatched: 6. CDR3 sequence reads: CASSFASGSLEQYF. CDR3 nucleotide sequence: TGTGCCAGCAGTTTTGCTAGCGGGAGTCTTGAGCAGTACTTC.

This clonotype was counted at least ten times. The V gene is TRBV21-1, the J gene TRBJ2-7; the table's D call, TRBD1, has no DNA check behind it. TRBV21-1 is described as a pseudogene. The CDR3 runs 14 residues. The CDR3 coding sequence is TGTGCCAGCAGCACTAGAACAGGGGTCTACGAGCAGTACTTC. Translating it yields CASSTRTGVYEQYF.